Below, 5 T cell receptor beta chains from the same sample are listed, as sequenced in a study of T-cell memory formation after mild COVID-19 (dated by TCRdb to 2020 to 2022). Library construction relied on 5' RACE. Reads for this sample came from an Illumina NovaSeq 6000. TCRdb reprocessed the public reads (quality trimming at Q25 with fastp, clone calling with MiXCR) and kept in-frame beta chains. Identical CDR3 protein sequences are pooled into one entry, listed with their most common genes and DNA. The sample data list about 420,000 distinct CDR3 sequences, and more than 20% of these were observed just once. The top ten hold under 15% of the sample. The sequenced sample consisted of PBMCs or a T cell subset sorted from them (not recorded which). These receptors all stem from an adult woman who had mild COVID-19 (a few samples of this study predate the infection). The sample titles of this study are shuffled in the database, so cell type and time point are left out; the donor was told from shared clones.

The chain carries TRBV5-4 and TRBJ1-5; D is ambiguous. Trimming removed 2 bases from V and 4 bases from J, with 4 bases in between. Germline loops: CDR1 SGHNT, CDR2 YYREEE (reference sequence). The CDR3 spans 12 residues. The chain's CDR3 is CASSFNNQPQHF. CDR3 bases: TGTGCCAGCAGCTTTAATAATCAGCCCCAGCATTTT.

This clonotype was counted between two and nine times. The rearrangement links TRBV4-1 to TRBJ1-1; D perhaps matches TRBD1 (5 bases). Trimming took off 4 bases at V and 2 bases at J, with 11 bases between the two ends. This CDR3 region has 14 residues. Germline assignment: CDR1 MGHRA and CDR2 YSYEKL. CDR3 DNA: TGCGCCAGCAGCCCAGACCAGGGAAACACTGAAGCTTTCTTT. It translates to CASSPDQGNTEAFF.

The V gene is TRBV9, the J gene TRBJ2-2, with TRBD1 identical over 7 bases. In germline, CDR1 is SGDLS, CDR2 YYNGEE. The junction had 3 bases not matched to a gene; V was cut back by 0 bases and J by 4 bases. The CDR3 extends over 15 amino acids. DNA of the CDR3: TGTGCCAGCAGCGTAGAGGGGGCGGGCACCGGGGAGCTGTTTTTT. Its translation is CASSVEGAGTGELFF. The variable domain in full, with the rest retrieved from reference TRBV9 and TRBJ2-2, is DSGVTQTPKHLITATGQRVTLRCSPRSGDLSVYWYQQSLDQGLQFLIQYYNGEERAKGNILERFSAQQFPDLHSELNLSSLELGDSALYFCASSVEGAGTGELFFGEGSRLTVL.

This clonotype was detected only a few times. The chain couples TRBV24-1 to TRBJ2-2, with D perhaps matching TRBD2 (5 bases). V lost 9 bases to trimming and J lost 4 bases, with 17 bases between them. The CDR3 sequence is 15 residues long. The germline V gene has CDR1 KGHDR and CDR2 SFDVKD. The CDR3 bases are TGTGCCACCGGGATCGGGGTGTTGGGCACCGGGGAGCTGTTTTTT. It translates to CATGIGVLGTGELFF.

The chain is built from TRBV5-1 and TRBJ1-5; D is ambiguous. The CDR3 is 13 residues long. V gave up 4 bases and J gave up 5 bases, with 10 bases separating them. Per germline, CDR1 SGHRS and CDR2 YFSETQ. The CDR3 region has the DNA TGCGCCAGCAGCCTTGAAGGCCATCAGCCCCAGCATTTT. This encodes CASSLEGHQPQHF.